The clone carrying this T cell receptor (beta chain) was detected only a few times. The entry originates in a study of beta chain features in type 1 diabetes. Reverse transcribing all isolated RNA meant expressed TCRB transcripts were sequenced. The repertoire was sequenced with immunoSEQ multiplex PCR; TCRdb's copy has only in-frame clones and lacks some. The sample has about 240,000 clones, 25% to 30% seen once. The receptor was derived from a man under 40 in good health. Sequencing used central memory CD4+ T cells from blood.

This CDR3 is CASSLEAINEQFF. The CDR3 DNA follows: TGCGCCAGCAGCTTGGAGGCTATCAATGAGCAGTTCTTC. This chain joins TRBV5-1 and TRBJ2-1; D is unresolved. The V and J ends lost 0 bases and 6 bases respectively, with 7 bases between them. The V gene's germline CDR1 is SGHRS and CDR2 YFSETQ. The CDR3 is 13 amino acids.